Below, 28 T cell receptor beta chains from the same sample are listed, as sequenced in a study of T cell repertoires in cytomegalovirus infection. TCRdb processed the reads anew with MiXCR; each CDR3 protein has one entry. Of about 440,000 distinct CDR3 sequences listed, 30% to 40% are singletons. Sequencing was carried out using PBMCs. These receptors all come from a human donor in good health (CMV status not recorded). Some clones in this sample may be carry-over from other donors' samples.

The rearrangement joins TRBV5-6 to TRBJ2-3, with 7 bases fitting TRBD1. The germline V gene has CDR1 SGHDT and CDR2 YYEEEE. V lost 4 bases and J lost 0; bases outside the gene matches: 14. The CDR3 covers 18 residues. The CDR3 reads CASSPGQTKTSSTDTQYF. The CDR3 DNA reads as TGTGCCAGCAGCCCGGGACAGACAAAGACATCTAGCACAGATACGCAGTATTTT.

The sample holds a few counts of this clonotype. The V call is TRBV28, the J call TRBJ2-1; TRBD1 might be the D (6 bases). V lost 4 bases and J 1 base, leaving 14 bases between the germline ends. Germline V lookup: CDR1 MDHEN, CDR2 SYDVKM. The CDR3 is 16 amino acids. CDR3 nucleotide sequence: TGTGCCAGCAGTTCCTGGGGGCAGGGGTCCTACAATGAGCAGTTCTTC. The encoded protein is CASSSWGQGSYNEQFF.

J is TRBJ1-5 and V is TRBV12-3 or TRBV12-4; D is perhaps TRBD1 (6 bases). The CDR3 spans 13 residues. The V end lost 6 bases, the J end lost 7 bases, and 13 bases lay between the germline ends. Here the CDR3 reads CASRGQTKQPQHF. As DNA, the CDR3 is TGTGCCAGCAGAGGACAGACCAAGCAGCCCCAGCATTTT.

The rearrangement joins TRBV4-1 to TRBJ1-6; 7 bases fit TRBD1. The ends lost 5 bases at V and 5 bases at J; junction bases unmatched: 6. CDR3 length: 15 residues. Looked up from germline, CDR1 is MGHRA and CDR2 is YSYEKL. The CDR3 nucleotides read TGCGCCAGCAGCGTCGGGACAGCGAATAATTCACCCCTCCACTTT. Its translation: CASSVGTANNSPLHF.

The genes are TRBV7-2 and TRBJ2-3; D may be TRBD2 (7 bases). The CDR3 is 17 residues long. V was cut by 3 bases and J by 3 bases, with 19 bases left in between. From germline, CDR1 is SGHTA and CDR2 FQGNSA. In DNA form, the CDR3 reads TGTGCCAGCAGCTTTTCGTGGGGGGGCCTACAGACAGATACGCAGTATTTT. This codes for CASSFSWGGLQTDTQYF.

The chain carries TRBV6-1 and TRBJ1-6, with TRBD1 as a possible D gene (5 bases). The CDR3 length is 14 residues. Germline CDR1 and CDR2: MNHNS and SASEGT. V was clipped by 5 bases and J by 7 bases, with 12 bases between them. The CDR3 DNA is TGTGCCAGCAGTTACAGAGCAGGGAATTCACCCCTCCACTTT. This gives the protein CASSYRAGNSPLHF.

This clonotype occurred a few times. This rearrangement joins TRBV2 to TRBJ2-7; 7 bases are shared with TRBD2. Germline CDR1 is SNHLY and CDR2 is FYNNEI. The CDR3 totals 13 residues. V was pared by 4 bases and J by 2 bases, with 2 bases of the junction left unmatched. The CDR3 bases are TGTGCCAGCAGTGGGCGGGGGACCTACGAGCAGTACTTC. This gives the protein CASSGRGTYEQYF.

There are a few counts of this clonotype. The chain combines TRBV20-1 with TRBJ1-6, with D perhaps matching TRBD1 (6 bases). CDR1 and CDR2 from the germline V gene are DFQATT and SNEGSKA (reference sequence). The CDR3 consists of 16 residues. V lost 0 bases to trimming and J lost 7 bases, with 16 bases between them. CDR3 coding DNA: TGCAGTGCTAGAGATCCCACACAGGGCGGAAATTCACCCCTCCACTTT. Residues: CSARDPTQGGNSPLHF.

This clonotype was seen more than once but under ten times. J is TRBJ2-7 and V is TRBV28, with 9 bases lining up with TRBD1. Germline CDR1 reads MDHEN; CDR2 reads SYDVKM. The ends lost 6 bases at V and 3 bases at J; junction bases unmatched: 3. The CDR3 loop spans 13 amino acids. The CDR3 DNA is TGTGCCAGCAGAAGGACAGGGGACTACGAGCAGTACTTC. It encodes CASRRTGDYEQYF.

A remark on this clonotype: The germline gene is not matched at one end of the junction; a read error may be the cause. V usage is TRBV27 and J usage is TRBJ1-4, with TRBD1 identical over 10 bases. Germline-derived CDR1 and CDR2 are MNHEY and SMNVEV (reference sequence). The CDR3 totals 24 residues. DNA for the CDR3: TGTGCCGGCAGGCCACTAACCGGGACAGGGGTCCCCCATCAACCAGTTGCAACTAATGAAAAACTGTTTTTT. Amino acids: CAGRPLTGTGVPHQPVATNEKLFF.

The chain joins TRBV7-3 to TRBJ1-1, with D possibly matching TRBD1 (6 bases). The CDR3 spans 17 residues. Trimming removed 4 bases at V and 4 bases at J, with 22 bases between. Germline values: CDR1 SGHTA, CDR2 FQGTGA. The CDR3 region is CASSSTGLTAWVTEAFF. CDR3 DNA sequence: TGTGCCAGCAGCTCGACAGGACTTACGGCTTGGGTCACTGAAGCTTTCTTT.

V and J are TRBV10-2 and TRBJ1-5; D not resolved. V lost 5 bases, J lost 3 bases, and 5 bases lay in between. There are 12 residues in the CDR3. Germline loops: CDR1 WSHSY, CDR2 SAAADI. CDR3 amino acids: CASSTHNQPQHF. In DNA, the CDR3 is TGCGCCAGCAGTACCCACAATCAGCCCCAGCATTTT.

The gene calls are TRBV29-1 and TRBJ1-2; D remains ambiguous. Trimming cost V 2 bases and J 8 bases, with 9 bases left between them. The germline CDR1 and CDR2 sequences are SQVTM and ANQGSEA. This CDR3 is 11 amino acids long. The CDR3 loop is CSVEIRQGYTF. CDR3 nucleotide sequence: TGCAGCGTTGAAATTCGCCAGGGCTACACCTTC.

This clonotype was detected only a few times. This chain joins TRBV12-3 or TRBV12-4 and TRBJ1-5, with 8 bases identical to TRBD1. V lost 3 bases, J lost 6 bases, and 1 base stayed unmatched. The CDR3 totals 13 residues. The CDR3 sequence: CASSFTGGQPQHF. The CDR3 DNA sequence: TGTGCCAGCAGTTTTACAGGGGGTCAGCCCCAGCATTTT.

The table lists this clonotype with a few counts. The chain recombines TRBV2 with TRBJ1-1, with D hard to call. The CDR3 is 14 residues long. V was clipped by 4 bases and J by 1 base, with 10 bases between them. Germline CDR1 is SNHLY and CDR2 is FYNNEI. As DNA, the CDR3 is TGTGCCAGCAGTGTGGGTCCGGAGAACACTGAAGCTTTCTTT. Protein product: CASSVGPENTEAFF.

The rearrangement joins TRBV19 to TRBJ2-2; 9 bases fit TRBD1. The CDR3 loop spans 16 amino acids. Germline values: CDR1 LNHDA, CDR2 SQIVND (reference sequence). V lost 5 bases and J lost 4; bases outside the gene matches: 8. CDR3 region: CASSSSGQGGTGELFF. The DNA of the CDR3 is TGTGCCAGTAGTTCGTCGGGACAGGGCGGCACCGGGGAGCTGTTTTTT.

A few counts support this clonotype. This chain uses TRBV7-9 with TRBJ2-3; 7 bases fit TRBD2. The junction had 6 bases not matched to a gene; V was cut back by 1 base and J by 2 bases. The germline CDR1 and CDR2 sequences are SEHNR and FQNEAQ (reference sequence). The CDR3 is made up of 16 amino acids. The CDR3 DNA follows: TGTGCCAGCAGCTTAGATCCGGGGGGAGACACAGATACGCAGTATTTT. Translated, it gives CASSLDPGGDTDTQYF.

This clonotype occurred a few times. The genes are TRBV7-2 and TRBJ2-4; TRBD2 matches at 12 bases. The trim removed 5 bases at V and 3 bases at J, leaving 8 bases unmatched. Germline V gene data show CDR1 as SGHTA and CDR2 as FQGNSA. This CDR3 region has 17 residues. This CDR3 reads CASSLTGLAGNKNIQYF. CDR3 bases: TGTGCCAGCAGCCTGACAGGACTAGCGGGGAACAAAAACATTCAGTACTTC.

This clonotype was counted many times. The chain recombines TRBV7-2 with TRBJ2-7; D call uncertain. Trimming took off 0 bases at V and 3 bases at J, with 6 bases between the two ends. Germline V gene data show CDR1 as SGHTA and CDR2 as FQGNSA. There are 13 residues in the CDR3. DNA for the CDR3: TGTGCCAGCAGCTTAGCGCACGACTACGAGCAGTACTTC. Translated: CASSLAHDYEQYF.

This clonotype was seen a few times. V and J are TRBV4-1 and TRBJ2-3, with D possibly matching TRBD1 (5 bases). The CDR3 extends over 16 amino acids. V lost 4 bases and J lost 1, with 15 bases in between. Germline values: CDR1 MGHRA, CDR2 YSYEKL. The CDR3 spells CASSLTIGARTDTQYF. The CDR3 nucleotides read TGCGCCAGCAGCCTCACAATAGGGGCCCGCACAGATACGCAGTATTTT.

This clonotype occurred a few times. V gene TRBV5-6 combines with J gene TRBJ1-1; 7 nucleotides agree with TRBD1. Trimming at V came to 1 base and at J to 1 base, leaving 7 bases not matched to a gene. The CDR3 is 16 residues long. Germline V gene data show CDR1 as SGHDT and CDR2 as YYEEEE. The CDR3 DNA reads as TGTGCCAGCAGCTTGTCCGGGACAGCTAAGAACACTGAAGCTTTCTTT. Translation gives CASSLSGTAKNTEAFF. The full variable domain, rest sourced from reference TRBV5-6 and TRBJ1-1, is DAGVTQSPTHLIKTRGQQVTLRCSPKSGHDTVSWYQQALGQGPQFIFQYYEEEERQRGNFPDRFSGHQFPNYSSELNVNALLLGDSALYLCASSLSGTAKNTEAFFGQGTRLTVV.

CDR3 nucleotides: TGCAGCGTCCGATTTTCGGGGACAGGCCCTCGGTGGGCCCAGTACTTC. Amino acid sequence: CSVRFSGTGPRWAQYF. This chain uses TRBV29-1 with TRBJ2-5; 8 nucleotides align to TRBD1. Germline CDR1 SQVTM, CDR2 ANQGSEA. The junction had 21 bases not matched to a gene; V was cut back by 6 bases and J by 9 bases. The CDR3 extends over 16 amino acids.

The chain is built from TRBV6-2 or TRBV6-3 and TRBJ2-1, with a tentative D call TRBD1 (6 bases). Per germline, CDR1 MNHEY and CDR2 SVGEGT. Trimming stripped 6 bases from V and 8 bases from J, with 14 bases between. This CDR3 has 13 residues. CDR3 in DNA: TGTGCCAGCAGCTACCAGGGGATCTATGAGCAGTTCTTC. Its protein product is CASSYQGIYEQFF.

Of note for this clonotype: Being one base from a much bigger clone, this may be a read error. The CDR3 sequence is CAISAGNSGANVLTF. CDR3 DNA sequence: TGTGCCATCAGTGCCGGAAACTCTGGGGCCAACGTCCTGACTTTC. This chain links TRBV10-3 with TRBJ2-6; D uncertain. This CDR3 has 15 residues. From germline, CDR1 is ENHRY and CDR2 SYGVKD. V lost 4 bases and J lost 0, with 7 bases in between.

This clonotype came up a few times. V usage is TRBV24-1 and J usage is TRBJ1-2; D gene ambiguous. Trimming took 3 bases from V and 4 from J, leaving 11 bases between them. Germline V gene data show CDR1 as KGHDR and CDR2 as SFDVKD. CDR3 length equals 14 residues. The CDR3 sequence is CATSDLESPYGYTF. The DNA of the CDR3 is TGTGCCACCAGTGATCTTGAATCTCCCTATGGCTACACCTTC.

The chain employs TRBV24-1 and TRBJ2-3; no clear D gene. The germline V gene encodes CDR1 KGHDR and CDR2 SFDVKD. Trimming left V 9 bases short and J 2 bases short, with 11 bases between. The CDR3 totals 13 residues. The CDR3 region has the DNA TGTGCCACCGAGGACGGAATCACAGATACGCAGTATTTT. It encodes CATEDGITDTQYF.

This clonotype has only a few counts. CDR3 bases: TGTGCCAGCAGCGGACGGACAGACAACTATGGCTACACCTTC. Protein sequence: CASSGRTDNYGYTF. The V and J genes are TRBV2 and TRBJ1-2; tentative D call: TRBD1 (6 bases). The germline V and J ends were trimmed by 6 bases and 2 bases, with 13 bases remaining between them. The CDR3 has 14 residues. Germline CDR1 and CDR2: SNHLY and FYNNEI.

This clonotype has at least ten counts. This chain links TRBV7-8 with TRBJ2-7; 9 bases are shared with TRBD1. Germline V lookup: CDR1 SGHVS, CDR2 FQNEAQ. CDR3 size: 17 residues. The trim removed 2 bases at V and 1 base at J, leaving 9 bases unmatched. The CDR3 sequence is CASSLPNRGLWSYEQYF. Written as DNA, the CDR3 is TGTGCCAGCAGCTTACCAAACAGGGGGCTGTGGTCCTACGAGCAGTACTTC.